Listed here is a single TCR beta chain. Authors' data handling: Reference gene primer amplification yielded estimated nucleated cell counts. Sequencing used immunoSEQ multiplex PCR; TCRdb keeps in-frame clones, though not all of them. D and trimming come from the DNA, and the V and J calls and clone size come from that table. The sample has roughly 270,000 clones, roughly 87% seen once. These data are taken from a study of blood T cell repertoires in COVID-19. Across the study: Researchers got acute and convalescent COVID-19 samples from the United States, Italy and Spain. From T cells, B-cell-depleted T cells, or PBMCs came the material, which was cDNA or gDNA.

V lost 0 bases and J lost 2, with 14 bases in between. The CDR3 covers 16 residues. CDR1 is SGHDN, CDR2 FVKESK, per germline. The genes are TRBV14 and TRBJ2-7, with D perhaps matching TRBD1 (6 bases). Sequenced: peripheral blood. The receptor was isolated from a man between 18 and 29 years old with active or convalescent COVID-19. CDR3 nucleotides: TGTGCCAGCAGCCAAGAGTGGGGGCTGTCAGCCTACGAGCAGTACTTC. Amino acids: CASSQEWGLSAYEQYF.